This T cell receptor (beta chain) is drawn from a study of Ad26.COV2.S vaccination and SARS-CoV-2 variants. Sequencing used immunoSEQ multiplex PCR; TCRdb keeps in-frame clones, though not all of them. The sample yields approximately 480,000 clones, about 83% seen once. The CDR3 contains 17 residues. Deletions cut 0 bases from V and 4 bases from J, with 17 bases between. Germline lookup yields CDR1 MNHEY and CDR2 SVGEGT. Regarding treatment: some 20 received Ad26.COV2.S at low or high dose, single or two shots; about 5 received placebo; per-sample allocation not given. Sampling took place 63 days after the first vaccine or placebo injection. Ad26 vector vaccine expressed Wuhan-strain SARS-CoV-2 spike.

The sequences come from peripheral blood, collected in a trial of Ad26.COV2.S vaccine versus placebo. The receptor comes from a person aged 18-65 years who received the Ad26.COV2.S COVID-19 vaccine or a placebo. The gene calls are TRBV6-2 or TRBV6-3 and TRBJ2-3, with a tentative D call TRBD2 (5 bases). CDR3 protein: CASSYSMGSGMSDTQYF. The CDR3 region has the DNA TGTGCCAGCAGTTACTCGATGGGGTCCGGGATGTCAGATACGCAGTATTTT.